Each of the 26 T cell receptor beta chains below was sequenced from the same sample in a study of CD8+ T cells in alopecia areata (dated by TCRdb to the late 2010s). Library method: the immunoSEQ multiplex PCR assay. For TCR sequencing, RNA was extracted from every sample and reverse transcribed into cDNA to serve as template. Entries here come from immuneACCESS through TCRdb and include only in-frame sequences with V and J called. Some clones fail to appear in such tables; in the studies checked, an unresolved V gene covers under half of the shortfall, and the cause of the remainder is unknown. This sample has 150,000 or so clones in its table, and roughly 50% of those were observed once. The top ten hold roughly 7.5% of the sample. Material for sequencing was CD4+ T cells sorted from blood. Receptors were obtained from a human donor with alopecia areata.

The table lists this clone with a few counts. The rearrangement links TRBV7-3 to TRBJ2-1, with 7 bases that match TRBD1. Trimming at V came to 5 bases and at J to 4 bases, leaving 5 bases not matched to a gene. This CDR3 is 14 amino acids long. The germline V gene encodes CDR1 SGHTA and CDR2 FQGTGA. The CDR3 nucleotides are TGTGCCAGCAGCCCGGGACAGCCTTACAATGAGCAGTTCTTC. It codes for CASSPGQPYNEQFF.

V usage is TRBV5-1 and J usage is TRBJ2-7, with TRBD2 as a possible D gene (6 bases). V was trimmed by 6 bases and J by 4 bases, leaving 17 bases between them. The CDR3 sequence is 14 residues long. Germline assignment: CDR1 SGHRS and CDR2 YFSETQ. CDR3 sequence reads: CASMGQGGSYEQYF. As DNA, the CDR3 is TGCGCCAGCATGGGGCAGGGAGGTTCGTACGAGCAGTACTTC.

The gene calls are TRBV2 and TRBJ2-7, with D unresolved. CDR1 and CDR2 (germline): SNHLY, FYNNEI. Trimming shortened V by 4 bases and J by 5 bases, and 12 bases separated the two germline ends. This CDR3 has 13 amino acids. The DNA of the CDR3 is TGTGCCAGCAGTGTAAGGGAAAGGGACGAGCAGTACTTC. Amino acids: CASSVRERDEQYF.

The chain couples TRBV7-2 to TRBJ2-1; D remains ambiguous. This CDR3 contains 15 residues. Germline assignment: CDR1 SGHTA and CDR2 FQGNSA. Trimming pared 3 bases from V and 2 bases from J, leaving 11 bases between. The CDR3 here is CASSFGSSTYNEQFF. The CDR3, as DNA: TGTGCCAGCAGCTTCGGGTCGAGCACCTACAATGAGCAGTTCTTC. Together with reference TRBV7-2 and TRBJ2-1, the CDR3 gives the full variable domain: GAGVSQSPSNKVTEKGKDVELRCDPISGHTALYWYRQSLGQGLEFLIYFQGNSAPDKSGLPSDRFSAERTGGSVSTLTIQRTQQEDSAVYLCASSFGSSTYNEQFFGPGTRLTVL.

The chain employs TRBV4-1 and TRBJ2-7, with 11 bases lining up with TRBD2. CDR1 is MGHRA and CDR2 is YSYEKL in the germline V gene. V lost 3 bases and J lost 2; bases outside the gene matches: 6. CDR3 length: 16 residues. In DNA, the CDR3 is TGCGCCAGCAGCCACGAGTTAGCGGGAGGGCCCTACGAGCAGTACTTC. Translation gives CASSHELAGGPYEQYF.

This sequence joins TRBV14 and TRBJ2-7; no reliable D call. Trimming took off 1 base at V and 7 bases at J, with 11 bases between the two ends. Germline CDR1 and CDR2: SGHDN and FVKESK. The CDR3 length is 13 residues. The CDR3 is CASSQGAGREQYF. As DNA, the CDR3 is TGTGCCAGCAGCCAAGGGGCCGGGCGTGAGCAGTACTTC.

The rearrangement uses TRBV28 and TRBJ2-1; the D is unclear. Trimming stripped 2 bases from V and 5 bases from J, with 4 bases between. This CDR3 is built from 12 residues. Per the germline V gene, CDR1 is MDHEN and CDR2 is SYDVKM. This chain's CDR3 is CASSLANNEQFF. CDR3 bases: TGTGCCAGCAGTTTAGCGAACAATGAGCAGTTCTTC.

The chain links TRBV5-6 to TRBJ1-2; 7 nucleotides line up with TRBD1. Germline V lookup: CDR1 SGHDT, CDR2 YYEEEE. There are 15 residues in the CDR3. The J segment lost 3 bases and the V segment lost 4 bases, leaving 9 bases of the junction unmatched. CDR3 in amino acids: CASSPPGDRYYGYTF. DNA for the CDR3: TGTGCCAGCAGCCCGCCAGGGGACAGATACTATGGCTACACCTTC.

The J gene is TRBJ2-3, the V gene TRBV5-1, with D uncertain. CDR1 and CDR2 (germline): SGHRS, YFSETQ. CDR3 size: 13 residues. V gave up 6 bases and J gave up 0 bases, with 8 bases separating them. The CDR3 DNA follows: TGCGCCAGCACTGCCCTTAGCACAGATACGCAGTATTTT. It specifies CASTALSTDTQYF. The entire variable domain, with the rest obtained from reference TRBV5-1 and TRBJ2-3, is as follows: KAGVTQTPRYLIKTRGQQVTLSCSPISGHRSVSWYQQTPGQGLQFLFEYFSETQRNKGNFPGRFSGRQFSNSRSEMNVSTLELGDSALYLCASTALSTDTQYFGPGTRLTVL.

CDR3 bases: TGTGCCTGGAGCATGGCGGATACGCAGTATTTT. This gives the protein CAWSMADTQYF. The J gene is TRBJ2-3, the V gene TRBV30; no clear D. This CDR3 spans 11 amino acids. In germline, CDR1 is GTSNPN, CDR2 SVGIG (reference sequence). The ends were cut back, 3 bases at V and 6 bases at J, with 7 bases in the middle.

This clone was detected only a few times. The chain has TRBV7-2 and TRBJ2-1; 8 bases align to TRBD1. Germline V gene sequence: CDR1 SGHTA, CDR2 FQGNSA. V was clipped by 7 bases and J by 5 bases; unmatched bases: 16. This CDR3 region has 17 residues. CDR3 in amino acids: CASTRITGTGHHNEQFF. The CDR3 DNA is TGTGCCAGCACCCGAATCACCGGGACAGGACACCACAATGAGCAGTTCTTC.

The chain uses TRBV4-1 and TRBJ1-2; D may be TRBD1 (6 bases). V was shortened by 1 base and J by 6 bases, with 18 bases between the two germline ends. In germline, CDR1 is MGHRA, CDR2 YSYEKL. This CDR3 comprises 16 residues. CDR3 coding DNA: TGCGCCAGCAGCCAAGTAGCCAGGACAGCGGCTCATGGCTACACCTTC. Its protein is CASSQVARTAAHGYTF.

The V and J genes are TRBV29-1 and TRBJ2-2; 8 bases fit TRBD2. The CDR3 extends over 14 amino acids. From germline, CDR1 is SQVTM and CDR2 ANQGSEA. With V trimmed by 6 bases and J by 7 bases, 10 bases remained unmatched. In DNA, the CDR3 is TGCAGCGTCAAGAAAGGACTAGCCGGCGGGGAGCTGTTTTTT. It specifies CSVKKGLAGGELFF.

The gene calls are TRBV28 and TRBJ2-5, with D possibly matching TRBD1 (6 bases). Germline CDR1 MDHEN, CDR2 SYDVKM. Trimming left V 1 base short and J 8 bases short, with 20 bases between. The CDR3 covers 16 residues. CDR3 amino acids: CASSLSRTETIRTQYF. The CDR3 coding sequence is TGTGCCAGCAGTTTATCTAGGACAGAGACGATTCGTACCCAGTACTTC.

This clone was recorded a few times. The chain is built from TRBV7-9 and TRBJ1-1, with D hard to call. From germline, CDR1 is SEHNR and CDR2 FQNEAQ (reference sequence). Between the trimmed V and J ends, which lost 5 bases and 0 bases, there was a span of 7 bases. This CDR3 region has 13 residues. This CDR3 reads CASSPFVNTEAFF. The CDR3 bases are TGTGCCAGCAGCCCGTTCGTGAACACTGAAGCTTTCTTT.

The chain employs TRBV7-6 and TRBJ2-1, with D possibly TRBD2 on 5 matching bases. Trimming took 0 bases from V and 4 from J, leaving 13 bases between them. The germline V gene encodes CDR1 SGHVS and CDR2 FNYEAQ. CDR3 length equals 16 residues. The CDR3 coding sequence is TGTGCCAGCAGCTTAGCCGCGGGCCGGGTATACAATGAGCAGTTCTTC. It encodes CASSLAAGRVYNEQFF.

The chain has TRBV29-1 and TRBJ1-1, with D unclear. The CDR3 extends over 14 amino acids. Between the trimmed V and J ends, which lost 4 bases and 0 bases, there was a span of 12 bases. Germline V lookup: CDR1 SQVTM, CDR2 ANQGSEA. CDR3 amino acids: CSVGEVLMNTEAFF. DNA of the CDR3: TGCAGCGTTGGTGAGGTCCTCATGAACACTGAAGCTTTCTTT.

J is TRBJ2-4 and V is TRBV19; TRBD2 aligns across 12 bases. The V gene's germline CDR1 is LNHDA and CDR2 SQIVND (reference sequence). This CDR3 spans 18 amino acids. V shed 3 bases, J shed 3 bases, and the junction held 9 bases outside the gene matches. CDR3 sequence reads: CASSIARLAGAGKNIQYF. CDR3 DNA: TGTGCCAGTAGTATCGCTCGACTAGCGGGAGCGGGCAAAAACATTCAGTACTTC.

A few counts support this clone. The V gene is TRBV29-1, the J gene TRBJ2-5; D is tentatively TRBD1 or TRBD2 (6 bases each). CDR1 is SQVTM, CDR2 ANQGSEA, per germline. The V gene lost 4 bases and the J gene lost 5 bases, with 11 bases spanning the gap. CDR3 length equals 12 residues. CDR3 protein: CSVVGGVETQYF. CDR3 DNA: TGCAGCGTTGTGGGGGGCGTGGAGACCCAGTACTTC.

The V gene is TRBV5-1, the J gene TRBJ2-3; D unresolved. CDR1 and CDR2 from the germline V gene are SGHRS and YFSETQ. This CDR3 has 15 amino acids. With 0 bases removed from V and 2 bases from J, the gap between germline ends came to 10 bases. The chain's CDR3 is CASSLGAVITDTQYF. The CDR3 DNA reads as TGCGCCAGCAGCTTGGGCGCTGTCATCACAGATACGCAGTATTTT.

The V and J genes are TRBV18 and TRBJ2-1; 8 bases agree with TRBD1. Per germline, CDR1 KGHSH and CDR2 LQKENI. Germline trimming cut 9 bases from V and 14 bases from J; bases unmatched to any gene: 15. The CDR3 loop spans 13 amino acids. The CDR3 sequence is CASQGPEQGVKFF. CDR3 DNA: TGTGCCAGTCAAGGTCCCGAACAGGGGGTGAAGTTCTTC.

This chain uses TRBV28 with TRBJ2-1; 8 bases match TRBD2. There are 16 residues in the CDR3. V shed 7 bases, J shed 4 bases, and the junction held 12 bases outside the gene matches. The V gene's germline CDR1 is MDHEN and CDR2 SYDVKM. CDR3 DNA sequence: TGTGCCAGCAAACCCCGGGAGGGGACTAAGTACAATGAGCAGTTCTTC. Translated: CASKPREGTKYNEQFF.

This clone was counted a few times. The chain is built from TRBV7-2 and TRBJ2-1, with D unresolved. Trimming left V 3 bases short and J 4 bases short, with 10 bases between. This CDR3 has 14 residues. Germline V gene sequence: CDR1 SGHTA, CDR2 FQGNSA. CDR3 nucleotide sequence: TGTGCCAGCAGCTTCGACCCTCGTTACAATGAGCAGTTCTTC. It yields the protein CASSFDPRYNEQFF. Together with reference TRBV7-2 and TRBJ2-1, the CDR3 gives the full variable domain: GAGVSQSPSNKVTEKGKDVELRCDPISGHTALYWYRQSLGQGLEFLIYFQGNSAPDKSGLPSDRFSAERTGGSVSTLTIQRTQQEDSAVYLCASSFDPRYNEQFFGPGTRLTVL.

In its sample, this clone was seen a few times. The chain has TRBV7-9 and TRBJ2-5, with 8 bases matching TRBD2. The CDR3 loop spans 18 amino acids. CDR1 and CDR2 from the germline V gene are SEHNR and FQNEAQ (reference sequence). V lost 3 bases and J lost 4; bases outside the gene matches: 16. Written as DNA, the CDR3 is TGTGCCAGCAGCTTCCAGCGGGAGATACCCCCTCAAATAGAGACCCAGTACTTC. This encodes CASSFQREIPPQIETQYF.

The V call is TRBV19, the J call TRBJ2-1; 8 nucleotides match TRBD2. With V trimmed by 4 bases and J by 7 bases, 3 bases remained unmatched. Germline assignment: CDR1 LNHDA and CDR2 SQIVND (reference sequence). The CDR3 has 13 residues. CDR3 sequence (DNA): TGTGCCAGTAGTACCAGCGGGAGAAATGAGCAGTTCTTC. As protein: CASSTSGRNEQFF.

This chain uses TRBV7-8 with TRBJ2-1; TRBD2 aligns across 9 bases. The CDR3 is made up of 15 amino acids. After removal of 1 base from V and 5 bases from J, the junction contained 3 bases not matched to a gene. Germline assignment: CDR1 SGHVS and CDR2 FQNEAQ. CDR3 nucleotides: TGTGCCAGCAGCTTAGTGGCGGGGGGGAACAATGAGCAGTTCTTC. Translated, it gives CASSLVAGGNNEQFF.